A single T cell receptor beta chain is shown here with its context. The CDR3 spans 19 residues. V dropped 0 bases and J dropped 0; count of bases not matched to a gene: 10. The V gene's germline CDR1 is MGHRA and CDR2 YSYEKL. This entry comes from a study of blood T cell repertoires in COVID-19. The overall study: Samples taken during acute and convalescent COVID-19 were collected in the United States, Italy and Spain. Sample material is recorded as cDNA or gDNA derived from T cells, B-cell-depleted T cells, or PBMCs.

How the authors handled the data: The assay estimated nucleated cells by amplifying reference gene primers. Sequencing was performed with immunoSEQ multiplex PCR; in TCRdb, only in-frame clones are kept and a portion is missing. V and J calls and clone size are given by that table; D and trimming were obtained from the DNA. This sample has about 64,000 clones, with around 83% found just once. Sequenced: peripheral blood. The V call is TRBV4-1, the J call TRBJ1-1; 10 bases are a match to TRBD1. This receptor was obtained from a woman in her sixties with acute or convalescent COVID-19. The CDR3 DNA reads TGCGCCAGCAGCCAAGAAAGGGACAGGGGTTTTACCATGAACACTGAAGCTTTCTTT. This codes for CASSQERDRGFTMNTEAFF.